The next 28 T cell receptor beta chains were all read from a single sample in a study of STAT3 mutations in large granular lymphocyte leukemia. Whole-study results and caveats: Every T-cell large granular lymphocyte leukemia patient had at least one immunodominant TCR beta clonotype.

No antigen has been assigned to these receptors. Sequencing used immunoSEQ multiplex PCR; TCRdb keeps in-frame clones, though not all of them. The sample comprises about 20,000 clones, 92% of which are singletons, and nearly 45% rests with the top ten. The material sequenced was peripheral blood mononuclear cells. The receptors stem from a man in his sixties with T-cell large granular lymphocyte leukemia. Some clones in this sample may be carry-over from other donors' samples.

The chain joins TRBV5-8 to TRBJ1-6; 10 bases are a match to TRBD1. In germline, CDR1 is SGHTS, CDR2 YDEGEE. Trimming removed 4 bases from V and 10 bases from J; junction bases left unmatched: 8. There are 15 residues in the CDR3. CDR3 sequence (DNA): TGTGCCAGCAGCGCGGGACAGGGGTTTTGGTCACCCCTCCACTTT. Translated, it gives CASSAGQGFWSPLHF.

This clone has more than one count but fewer than ten. The V call is TRBV6-1, the J call TRBJ2-1, with TRBD2 matching 8 bases. CDR1 is MNHNS and CDR2 is SASEGT in the germline V gene. The ends lost 3 bases at V and 0 bases at J; junction bases unmatched: 4. This CDR3 has 16 residues. Written as DNA, the CDR3 is TGTGCCAGCAGTGACGTTGCGGGAGGCTCCTACAATGAGCAGTTCTTC. It translates to CASSDVAGGSYNEQFF.

The gene calls are TRBV5-6 and TRBJ2-3, with D perhaps matching TRBD1 (5 bases). There are 15 residues in the CDR3. Germline V gene data show CDR1 as SGHDT and CDR2 as YYEEEE. Trimming cost V 1 base and J 2 bases, with 11 bases left between them. CDR3 residues: CASSLRAGITDTQYF. The CDR3 DNA is TGTGCCAGCAGCTTGAGGGCAGGGATCACAGATACGCAGTATTTT.

The chain has TRBV7-2 and TRBJ1-2; no reliable D call. The length of the CDR3 is 15 residues. Germline V CDR1 and CDR2: SGHTA, FQGNSA. The V and J ends lost 1 base and 5 bases respectively, with 14 bases between them. In DNA, the CDR3 is TGTGCCAGCAGCTTAGACCCCGGCCGCCCTTATGGCTACACCTTC. Its translation is CASSLDPGRPYGYTF.

This chain links TRBV28 with TRBJ1-5; 8 bases map to TRBD1. The trim removed 5 bases at V and 5 bases at J, leaving 8 bases unmatched. Per the germline V gene, CDR1 is MDHEN and CDR2 is SYDVKM. This CDR3 contains 15 residues. This CDR3 reads CASSIQGGVYQPQHF. The DNA of the CDR3 is TGTGCCAGCAGTATACAGGGGGGTGTTTATCAGCCCCAGCATTTT. Complete variable domain (other parts from reference TRBV28 and TRBJ1-5): DVKVTQSSRYLVKRTGEKVFLECVQDMDHENMFWYRQDPGLGLRLIYFSYDVKMKEKGDIPEGYSVSREKKERFSLILESASTNQTSMYLCASSIQGGVYQPQHFGDGTRLSIL.

The chain joins TRBV5-4 to TRBJ1-2; D is perhaps TRBD1 (5 bases). Germline CDR1 SGHNT, CDR2 YYREEE (reference sequence). This CDR3 has 15 residues. The ends were cut back, 0 bases at V and 0 bases at J, with 9 bases in the middle. CDR3 region: CASSLGGEANYGYTF. For the CDR3, the DNA is TGTGCCAGCAGCTTGGGAGGGGAAGCTAACTATGGCTACACCTTC.

The rearrangement uses TRBV5-5 and TRBJ2-7, with D hard to call. Germline loops: CDR1 SGHKS, CDR2 YYEKEE (reference sequence). There are 15 residues in the CDR3. V lost 0 bases, J lost 3 bases, and 13 bases lay in between. The chain's CDR3 is CASSLAPSEYYEQYF. The CDR3 bases are TGTGCCAGCAGCTTGGCACCCAGTGAATACTACGAGCAGTACTTC.

The chain combines TRBV6-5 with TRBJ1-2, with 8 bases identical to TRBD1. CDR3 length: 13 residues. The germline gives CDR1 MNHEY, CDR2 SVGAGI. Germline trimming cut 2 bases from V and 9 bases from J; bases unmatched to any gene: 5. In nucleotides, the CDR3 is TGTGCCAGCAGTTACCTGACAGGGGACAGCTACACCTTC. It yields the protein CASSYLTGDSYTF.

The V call is TRBV7-2, the J call TRBJ2-5; D ambiguous. Germline CDR1 SGHTA, CDR2 FQGNSA. CDR3 size: 13 residues. V gave up 5 bases and J gave up 1 base, with 8 bases separating them. The CDR3: CASSPARQETQYF. The CDR3 DNA is TGTGCCAGCAGCCCAGCCCGCCAAGAGACCCAGTACTTC.

This clone has just one count. The chain is built from TRBV6-4 and TRBJ2-3; TRBD2 agrees at 10 bases. Germline V gene sequence: CDR1 MRHNA, CDR2 SNTAGT. CDR3 length equals 16 residues. The V segment lost 0 bases and the J segment 0 bases; nucleotides outside the gene matches: 0. For the CDR3, the DNA is TGTGCCAGCAGTGACTCGACTAGCGGGAGCACAGATACGCAGTATTTT. The encoded protein is CASSDSTSGSTDTQYF.

This sequence joins TRBV30 and TRBJ2-2; 7 nucleotides agree with TRBD1. The V and J ends lost 0 bases and 7 bases, in that order; junction bases with no gene match: 5. CDR3 size: 14 residues. CDR1 and CDR2 (germline): GTSNPN, SVGIG (reference sequence). CDR3 DNA sequence: TGTGCCTGGAGTGTACAGGGGAAGGTCGGGGAGCTGTTTTTT. Protein sequence: CAWSVQGKVGELFF.

The chain carries TRBV6-1 and TRBJ1-2, with D unclear. The CDR3 spans 13 residues. Germline CDR1 reads MNHNS; CDR2 reads SASEGT. The V and J ends lost 6 bases and 4 bases respectively, with 12 bases between them. The CDR3 nucleotides are TGTGCCAGCAGCCTTAGTTCCTTCTATGGCTACACCTTC. This sequence encodes CASSLSSFYGYTF.

In DNA, the CDR3 is TGTGCCAGCAGCGTAGATTCCACCGGGGAGCTGTTTTTT. The encoded protein is CASSVDSTGELFF. V gene TRBV9 combines with J gene TRBJ2-2; D uncertain. This CDR3 contains 13 residues. The germline V and J ends were trimmed by 0 bases and 4 bases, with 4 bases remaining between them. Germline CDR1 reads SGDLS; CDR2 reads YYNGEE.

The V gene is TRBV7-9, the J gene TRBJ1-2, with TRBD1 identical over 12 bases. CDR1 and CDR2 (germline): SEHNR, FQNEAQ (reference sequence). The CDR3 covers 17 residues. Trimming cost V 5 bases and J 3 bases; bases outside gene matches: 10. CDR3 sequence (DNA): TGTGCCAGCAGCCCCCGGGACAGGGGGCGCGGGGACTATGGCTACACCTTC. Translated, it gives CASSPRDRGRGDYGYTF.

V and J are TRBV5-1 and TRBJ1-1; 7 positions match TRBD1. This CDR3 is built from 16 residues. From germline, CDR1 is SGHRS and CDR2 YFSETQ. With 0 bases clipped from V and 3 bases from J, the junction kept 8 bases outside the gene matches. CDR3 sequence (DNA): TGCGCCAGCAGCTTGGAGGACAGGTCGGGCTACACTGAAGCTTTCTTT. Its protein product is CASSLEDRSGYTEAFF.

The chain uses TRBV28 and TRBJ1-2, with D perhaps TRBD1 (5 bases). This CDR3 comprises 13 residues. Trimming removed 6 bases from V and 8 bases from J, with 16 bases in between. The germline V gene has CDR1 MDHEN and CDR2 SYDVKM. The CDR3, as DNA: TGTGCCAGCAGATTGCAGGGAGGAATGGGCTACACCTTC. It encodes CASRLQGGMGYTF.

The chain uses TRBV10-3 and TRBJ2-2, with D hard to call. The V end lost 0 bases, the J end lost 6 bases, and 8 bases lay between the germline ends. The CDR3 is 14 residues long. Per germline, CDR1 ENHRY and CDR2 SYGVKD. CDR3 in amino acids: CAISESYQAGELFF. In DNA form, the CDR3 reads TGTGCCATCAGTGAGTCGTATCAGGCCGGGGAGCTGTTTTTT.

The chain carries TRBV2 and TRBJ1-6, with TRBD1 identical over 8 bases. The CDR3 has 14 amino acids. V was clipped by 9 bases and J by 9 bases; unmatched bases: 10. The V gene's germline CDR1 is SNHLY and CDR2 FYNNEI. The CDR3 loop reads CASTRDRPVSPLHF. In DNA, the CDR3 is TGTGCCAGTACCCGGGACAGGCCAGTTTCACCCCTCCACTTT.

The gene calls are TRBV30 and TRBJ1-5; D ambiguous. CDR3 length equals 13 residues. The V end lost 1 base, the J end lost 9 bases, and 13 bases lay between the germline ends. Germline V gene sequence: CDR1 GTSNPN, CDR2 SVGIG (reference sequence). CDR3 in DNA: TGTGCCTGGAGTGGACTCGTGGGAGGGCCCCAGCATTTT. Amino acid sequence: CAWSGLVGGPQHF.

The V and J genes are TRBV9 and TRBJ2-1, with TRBD2 matching over 7 bases. Trimming took 4 bases from V and 1 from J; bases not matched to a gene: 17. CDR3 length: 19 amino acids. Germline lookup yields CDR1 SGDLS and CDR2 YYNGEE. This chain's CDR3 is CASSRDPRTRVWSYNEQFF. The DNA for the CDR3 is TGTGCCAGCAGCCGGGACCCGCGGACTAGAGTATGGTCCTACAATGAGCAGTTCTTC.

This clone turned up a few times. At one end, the junction sequence differs from germline, possibly due to a read error. The V call is TRBV16, the J call TRBJ1-1; D is unresolved. This CDR3 spans 17 amino acids. Germline CDR1 reads KGHSY; CDR2 reads FQNENV. The CDR3 is CASSLSLIQRVKTEAFF. DNA for the CDR3: TGTGCCAGCAGCCTTTCCCTTATTCAGCGGGTGAAGACTGAAGCTTTCTTT.

In DNA, the CDR3 is TGTGCCAGCAGCTTAACTAGCGGGGCCGCTCTCTACGAGCAGTACTTC. Amino acid sequence: CASSLTSGAALYEQYF. The rearrangement links TRBV7-2 to TRBJ2-7; the match to TRBD2 covers 10 bases. CDR1 is SGHTA and CDR2 is FQGNSA in the germline V gene. The CDR3 sequence is 16 residues long. V was clipped by 2 bases and J by 3 bases; unmatched bases: 7.

The chain couples TRBV15 to TRBJ2-7, with a tentative D call TRBD2 (6 bases). V was pared by 0 bases and J by 0 bases, with 12 bases between. Per the germline V gene, CDR1 is LNHNV and CDR2 is YYDKDF (reference sequence). This CDR3 spans 16 amino acids. The CDR3 reads CATSRDRGGDSYEQYF. CDR3 DNA sequence: TGTGCCACCAGCAGAGATCGGGGAGGAGACTCCTACGAGCAGTACTTC. The full variable domain, in which reference TRBV15 and TRBJ2-7 provide the parts outside the CDR3, is DAMVIQNPRYQVTQFGKPVTLSCSQTLNHNVMYWYQQKSSQAPKLLFHYYDKDFNNEADTPDNFQSRRPNTSFCFLDIRSPGLGDTAMYLCATSRDRGGDSYEQYFGPGTRLTVT.

The chain employs TRBV11-2 and TRBJ2-7, with unresolved D. CDR3 length: 12 residues. Germline CDR1 is SGHAT and CDR2 is FQNNGV. With 0 bases removed from V and 4 bases from J, the gap between germline ends came to 4 bases. Here the CDR3 DNA reads TGTGCCAGCAGCTTAGAATGGTACGAGCAGTACTTC. Its translation is CASSLEWYEQYF.

The gene calls are TRBV11-2 and TRBJ2-3; TRBD2 matches at 10 bases. The CDR3 sequence is 18 residues long. The V gene end was trimmed by 5 bases and the J gene end by 0 bases; junction bases not matched to a gene: 11. Germline V lookup: CDR1 SGHAT, CDR2 FQNNGV. CDR3 DNA sequence: TGTGCCAGCAGCCCCGGGACTAGCGCGAGGAAAAGCACAGATACGCAGTATTTT. It translates to CASSPGTSARKSTDTQYF.

This clone was detected once. The chain combines TRBV5-1 with TRBJ2-5, with TRBD1 identical over 11 bases. The CDR3 consists of 15 residues. After removal of 3 bases from V and 2 bases from J, the junction contained 3 bases not matched to a gene. CDR1 and CDR2 (germline): SGHRS, YFSETQ. CDR3 amino acids: CASSSGTGGQETQYF. CDR3 in DNA: TGCGCCAGCAGCTCAGGGACAGGGGGGCAAGAGACCCAGTACTTC.

The chain combines TRBV30 with TRBJ2-2, with TRBD2 matching over 8 bases. CDR1 and CDR2 (germline): GTSNPN, SVGIG (reference sequence). The CDR3 extends over 16 amino acids. After removal of 2 bases from V and 1 base from J, the junction contained 6 bases not matched to a gene. CDR3 loop: CAWSYGLAGNTGELFF. CDR3 sequence (DNA): TGTGCCTGGAGTTACGGGCTAGCGGGGAACACCGGGGAGCTGTTTTTT. Filled out from reference TRBV30 and TRBJ2-2, the complete variable domain reads SQTIHQWPATLVQPVGSPLSLECTVEGTSNPNLYWYRQAAGRGLQLLFYSVGIGQISSEVPQNLSASRPQDRQFILSSKKLLLSDSGFYLCAWSYGLAGNTGELFFGEGSRLTVL.

The V call is TRBV18, the J call TRBJ2-7; 7 positions agree with TRBD1. V shed 4 bases, J shed 3 bases, and the junction held 9 bases outside the gene matches. Germline V gives CDR1 KGHSH, CDR2 LQKENI. The CDR3 has 15 amino acids. The CDR3 bases are TGTGCCAGCTCACTCCGGGACAGTAAAAGCTACGAGCAGTACTTC. This translates into CASSLRDSKSYEQYF.